Listed here is a single T cell receptor beta chain. This sample is drawn from a study of CD8+ T cells in alopecia areata. TCR sequencing used cDNA made by reverse transcription of extracted RNA. The data were produced by immunoSEQ multiplex PCR, yet TCRdb's version contains in-frame clones alone and is incomplete. The table includes around 69,000 clones, roughly 57% detected once. The ends lost 4 bases at V and 1 base at J; junction bases unmatched: 8. CDR3 length: 16 residues. Germline V gives CDR1 SQVTM, CDR2 ANQGSEA. This material consisted of CD8+ T cells sorted from blood, taken at week 0. The TCR originated in a human donor with alopecia areata. The V gene is TRBV29-1, the J gene TRBJ2-3, with TRBD2 matching 10 bases. The CDR3 loop is CSVVALAGEGTDTQYF. CDR3 nucleotides: TGCAGCGTTGTAGCTCTAGCGGGAGAGGGCACAGATACGCAGTATTTT.